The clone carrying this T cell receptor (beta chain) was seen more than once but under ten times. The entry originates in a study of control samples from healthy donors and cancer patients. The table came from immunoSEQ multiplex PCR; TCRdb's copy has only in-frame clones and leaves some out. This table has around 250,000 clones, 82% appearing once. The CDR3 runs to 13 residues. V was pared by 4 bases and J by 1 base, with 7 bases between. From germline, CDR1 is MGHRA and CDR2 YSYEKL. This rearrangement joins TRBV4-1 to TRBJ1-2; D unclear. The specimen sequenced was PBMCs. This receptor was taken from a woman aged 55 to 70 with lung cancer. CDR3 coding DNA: TGCGCCAGCAGCCTGGCCAGTAACTATGGCTACACCTTC. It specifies CASSLASNYGYTF.